This entry features one T cell receptor beta chain sequence. Sequenced by immunoSEQ multiplex PCR; TCRdb stores in-frame clones only, minus some. The sample yields some 30,000 clones, roughly 90% seen once. The sample originates from a study of preoperative IRX-2 immunotherapy in early breast cancer. There are 14 residues in the CDR3. Trimming shortened V by 3 bases and J by 5 bases, and 13 bases separated the two germline ends. Germline CDR1 reads KGHSH; CDR2 reads LQKENI. Sample treatment: preoperative locoregional IRX-2 cytokine immunotherapy. Patients received preoperative, locoregional IRX-2 cytokine immunotherapy in a phase Ib study.

The chain couples TRBV18 to TRBJ2-5; unclear D gene. The origin of this receptor is a human donor with breast cancer. Specimen: tumor tissue, collected after IRX-2 immunotherapy. The DNA for the CDR3 is TGTGCCAGCTCACCGAAGGGTACGCGTGAGACCCAGTACTTC. It specifies CASSPKGTRETQYF.